The clone carrying this T cell receptor beta chain was detected only once. The data derive from a study of cytomegalovirus exposure and HLA in healthy donors. Trimming left V 4 bases short and J 0 bases short, with 17 bases between. Germline CDR1 reads SGHNT; CDR2 reads YYREEE (reference sequence). The CDR3 length is 16 residues. 60 Vbeta and 13 Jbeta primers were used in PCR. Produced via immunoSEQ multiplex PCR; TCRdb's table is partial and in-frame only. This table has about 190,000 clones, over 70% appearing once. This sequence joins TRBV5-4 and TRBJ2-7; D gene ambiguous. This TCR came from a middle-aged man in good health and CMV-seropositive. Input material: PBMCs. This chain's CDR3 is CASSRGVGVSSYEQYF. As DNA, the CDR3 is TGTGCCAGCAGCCGAGGAGTGGGTGTTAGCTCCTACGAGCAGTACTTC.